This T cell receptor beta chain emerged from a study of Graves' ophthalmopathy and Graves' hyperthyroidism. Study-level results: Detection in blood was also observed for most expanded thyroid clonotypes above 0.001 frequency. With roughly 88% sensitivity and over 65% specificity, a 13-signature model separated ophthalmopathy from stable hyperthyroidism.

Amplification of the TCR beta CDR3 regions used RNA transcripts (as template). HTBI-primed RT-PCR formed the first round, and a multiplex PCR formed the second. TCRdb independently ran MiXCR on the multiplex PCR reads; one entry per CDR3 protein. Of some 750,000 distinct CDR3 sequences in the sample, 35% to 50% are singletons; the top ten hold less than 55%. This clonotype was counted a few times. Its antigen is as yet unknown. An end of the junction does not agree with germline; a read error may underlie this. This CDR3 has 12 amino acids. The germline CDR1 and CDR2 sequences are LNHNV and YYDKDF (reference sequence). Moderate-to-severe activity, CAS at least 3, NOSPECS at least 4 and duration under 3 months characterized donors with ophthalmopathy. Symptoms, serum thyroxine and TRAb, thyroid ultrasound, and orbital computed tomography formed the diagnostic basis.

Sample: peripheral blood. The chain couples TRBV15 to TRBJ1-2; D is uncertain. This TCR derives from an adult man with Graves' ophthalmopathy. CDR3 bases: TGTGCCAGCAGCGTACAGCAATATGGCTACACCTTC. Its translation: CASSVQQYGYTF.